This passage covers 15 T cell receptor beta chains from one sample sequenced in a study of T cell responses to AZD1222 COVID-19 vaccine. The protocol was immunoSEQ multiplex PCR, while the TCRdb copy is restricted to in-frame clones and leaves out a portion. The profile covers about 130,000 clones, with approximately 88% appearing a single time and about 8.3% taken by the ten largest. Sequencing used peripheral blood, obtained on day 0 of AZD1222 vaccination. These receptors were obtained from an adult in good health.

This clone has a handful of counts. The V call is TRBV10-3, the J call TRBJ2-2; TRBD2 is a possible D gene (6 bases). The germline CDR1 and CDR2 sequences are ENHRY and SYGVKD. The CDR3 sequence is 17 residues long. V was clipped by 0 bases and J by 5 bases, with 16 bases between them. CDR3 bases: TGTGCCATCAGTGAGTCTCAGATTCGGCGGGATACCGGGGAGCTGTTTTTT. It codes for CAISESQIRRDTGELFF.

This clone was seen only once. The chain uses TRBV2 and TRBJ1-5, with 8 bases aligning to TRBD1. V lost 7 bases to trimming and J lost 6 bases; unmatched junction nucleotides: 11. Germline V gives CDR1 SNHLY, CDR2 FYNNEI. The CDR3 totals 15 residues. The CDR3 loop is CASIDQGAQGQPQHF. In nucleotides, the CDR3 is TGTGCCAGCATAGACCAGGGGGCGCAGGGTCAGCCCCAGCATTTT.

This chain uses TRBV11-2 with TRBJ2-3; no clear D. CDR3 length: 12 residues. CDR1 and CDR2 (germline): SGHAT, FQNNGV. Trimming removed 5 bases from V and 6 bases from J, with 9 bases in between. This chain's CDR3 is CASSASGDTQYF. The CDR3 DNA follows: TGTGCCAGCAGCGCTAGTGGGGATACGCAGTATTTT.

The CDR3 region has the DNA TGCGCCAGCAGCCAAGAGGGGGACTATAATTCACCCCTCCACTTT. Amino acids: CASSQEGDYNSPLHF. The V gene is TRBV4-1, the J gene TRBJ1-6; a weak D match, TRBD1 (5 bases). This CDR3 comprises 15 residues. Trimming took 0 bases from V and 3 from J, leaving 6 bases between them. From germline, CDR1 is MGHRA and CDR2 YSYEKL.

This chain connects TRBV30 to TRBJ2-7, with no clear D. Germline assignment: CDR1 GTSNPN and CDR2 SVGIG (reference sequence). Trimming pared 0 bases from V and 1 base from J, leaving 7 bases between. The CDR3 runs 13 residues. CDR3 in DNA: TGTGCCTGGAGTGTTCGGCAGTCCTACGAGCAGTACTTC. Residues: CAWSVRQSYEQYF.

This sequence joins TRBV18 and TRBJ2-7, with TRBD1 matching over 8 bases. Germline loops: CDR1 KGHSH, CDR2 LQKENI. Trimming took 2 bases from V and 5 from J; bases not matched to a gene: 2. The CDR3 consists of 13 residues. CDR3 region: CASSPGQGDEQYF. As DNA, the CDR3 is TGTGCCAGCTCACCAGGACAGGGCGACGAGCAGTACTTC.

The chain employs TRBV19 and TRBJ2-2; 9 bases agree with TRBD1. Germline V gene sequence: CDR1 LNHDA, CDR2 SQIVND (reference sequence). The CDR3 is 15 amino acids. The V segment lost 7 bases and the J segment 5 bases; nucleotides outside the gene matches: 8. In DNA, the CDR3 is TGTGCCAGTAAGGGTGCGGGGACAGGGACCGGGGAGCTGTTTTTT. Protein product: CASKGAGTGTGELFF.

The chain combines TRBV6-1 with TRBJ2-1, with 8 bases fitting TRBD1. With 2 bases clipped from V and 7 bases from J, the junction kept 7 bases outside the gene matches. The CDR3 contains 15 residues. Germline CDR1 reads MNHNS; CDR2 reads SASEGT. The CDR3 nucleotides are TGTGCCAGCAGTGAACGGACAGGGTTCAGGAATGAGCAGTTCTTC. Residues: CASSERTGFRNEQFF.

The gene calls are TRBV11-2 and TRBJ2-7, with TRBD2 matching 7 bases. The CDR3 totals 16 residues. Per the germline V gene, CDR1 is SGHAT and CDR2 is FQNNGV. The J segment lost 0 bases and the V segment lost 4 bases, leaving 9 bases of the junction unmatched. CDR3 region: CASSSSGGGNSYEQYF. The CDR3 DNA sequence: TGTGCCAGCAGCTCATCTGGGGGGGGTAACTCCTACGAGCAGTACTTC.

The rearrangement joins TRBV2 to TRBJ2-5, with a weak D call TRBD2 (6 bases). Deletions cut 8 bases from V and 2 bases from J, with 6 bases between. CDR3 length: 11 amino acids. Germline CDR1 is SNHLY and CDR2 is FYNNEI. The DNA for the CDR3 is TGTGCCAGCGGGACTCAAGAGACCCAGTACTTC. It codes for CASGTQETQYF.

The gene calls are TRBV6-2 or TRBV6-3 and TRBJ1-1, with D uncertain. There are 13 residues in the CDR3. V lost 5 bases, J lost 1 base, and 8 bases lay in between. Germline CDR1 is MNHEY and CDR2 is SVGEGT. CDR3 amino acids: CASSPQRNTEAFF. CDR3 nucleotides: TGTGCCAGCAGTCCGCAGCGGAACACTGAAGCTTTCTTT.

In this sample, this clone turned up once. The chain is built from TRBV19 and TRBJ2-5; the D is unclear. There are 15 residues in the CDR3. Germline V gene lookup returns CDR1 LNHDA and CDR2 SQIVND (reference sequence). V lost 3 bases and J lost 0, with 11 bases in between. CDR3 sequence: CASSMNRIDQETQYF. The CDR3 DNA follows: TGTGCCAGTAGTATGAACCGAATAGACCAAGAGACCCAGTACTTC.

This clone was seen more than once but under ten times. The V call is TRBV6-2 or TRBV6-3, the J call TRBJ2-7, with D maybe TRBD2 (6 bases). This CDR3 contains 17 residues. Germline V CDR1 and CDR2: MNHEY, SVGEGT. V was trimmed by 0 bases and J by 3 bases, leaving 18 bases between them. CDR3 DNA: TGTGCCAGCAGTTACTCCCCAGGAGGGCCCCTTAGCTACGAGCAGTACTTC. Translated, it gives CASSYSPGGPLSYEQYF.

CDR3: CASSKAASGGAEQFF. The CDR3 nucleotides read TGTGCCAGCAGCAAAGCGGCCTCGGGGGGGGCTGAGCAGTTCTTC. The J gene is TRBJ2-1, the V gene TRBV9; 8 positions match TRBD2. CDR3 length: 15 residues. With V trimmed by 4 bases and J by 9 bases, 12 bases remained unmatched. CDR1 is SGDLS and CDR2 is YYNGEE in the germline V gene.

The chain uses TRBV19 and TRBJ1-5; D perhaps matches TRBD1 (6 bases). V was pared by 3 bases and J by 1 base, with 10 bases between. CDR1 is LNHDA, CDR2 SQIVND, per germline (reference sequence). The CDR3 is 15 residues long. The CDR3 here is CASSIRRGSNQPQHF. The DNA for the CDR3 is TGTGCCAGTAGTATCCGCAGGGGAAGCAATCAGCCCCAGCATTTT.